This T cell receptor beta chain came from a study of T cell changes during pregnancy in multiple sclerosis. TCRdb's table, derived via immunoSEQ multiplex PCR, lists solely in-frame clones and lacks some. The sample has some 74,000 clones; almost 95% are singletons. The CDR3 covers 15 residues. The V gene end was trimmed by 0 bases and the J gene end by 4 bases; junction bases not matched to a gene: 4. From germline, CDR1 is SGDLS and CDR2 YYNGEE. This specimen consisted of peripheral blood, obtained before pregnancy. The TCR originated in a female donor with multiple sclerosis, enrolled in a pregnancy study. V gene TRBV9 combines with J gene TRBJ2-1, with 7 positions matching TRBD2. CDR3 bases: TGTGCCAGCAGCGTAGCTGCGGGAGAGTACAATGAGCAGTTCTTC. Protein: CASSVAAGEYNEQFF.